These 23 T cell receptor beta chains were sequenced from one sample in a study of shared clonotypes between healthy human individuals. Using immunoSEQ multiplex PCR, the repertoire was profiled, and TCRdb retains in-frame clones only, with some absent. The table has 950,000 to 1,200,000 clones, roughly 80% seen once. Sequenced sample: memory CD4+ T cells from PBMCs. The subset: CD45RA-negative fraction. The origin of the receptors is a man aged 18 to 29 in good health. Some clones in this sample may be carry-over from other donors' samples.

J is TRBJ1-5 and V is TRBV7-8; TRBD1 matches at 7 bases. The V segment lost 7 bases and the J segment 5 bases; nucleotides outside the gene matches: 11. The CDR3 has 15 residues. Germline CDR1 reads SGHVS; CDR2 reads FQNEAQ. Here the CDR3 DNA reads TGTGCCAGCACCCCAGGGGGTTTAATAGATCAGCCCCAGCATTTT. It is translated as CASTPGGLIDQPQHF.

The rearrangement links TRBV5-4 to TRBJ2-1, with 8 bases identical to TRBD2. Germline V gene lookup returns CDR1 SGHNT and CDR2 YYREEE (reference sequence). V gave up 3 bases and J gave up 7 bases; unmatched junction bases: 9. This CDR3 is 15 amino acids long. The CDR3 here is CASSSPQREWNEQFF. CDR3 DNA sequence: TGTGCCAGCAGCTCTCCCCAGCGGGAGTGGAATGAGCAGTTCTTC.

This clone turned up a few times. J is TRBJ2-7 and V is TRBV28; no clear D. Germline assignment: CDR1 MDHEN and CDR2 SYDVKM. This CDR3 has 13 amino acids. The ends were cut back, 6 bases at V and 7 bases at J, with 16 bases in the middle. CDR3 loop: CASSRNSLGEQYF. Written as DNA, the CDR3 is TGTGCCAGCAGCCGGAACAGCCTTGGGGAGCAGTACTTC.

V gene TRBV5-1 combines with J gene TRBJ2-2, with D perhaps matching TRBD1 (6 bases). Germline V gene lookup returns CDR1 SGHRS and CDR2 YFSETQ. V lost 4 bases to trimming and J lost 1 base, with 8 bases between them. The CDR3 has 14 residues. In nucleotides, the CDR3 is TGCGCCAGCAGCGAGGGACAGAACACCGGGGAGCTGTTTTTT. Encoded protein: CASSEGQNTGELFF.

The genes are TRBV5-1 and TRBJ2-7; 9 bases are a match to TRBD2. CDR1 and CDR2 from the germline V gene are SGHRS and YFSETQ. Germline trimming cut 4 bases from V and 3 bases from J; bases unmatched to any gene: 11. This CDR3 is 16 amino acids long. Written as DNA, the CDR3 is TGCGCCAGCAGCCCCCGGGGTAGCGGGAGTTTCTACGAGCAGTACTTC. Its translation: CASSPRGSGSFYEQYF. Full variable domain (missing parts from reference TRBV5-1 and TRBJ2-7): KAGVTQTPRYLIKTRGQQVTLSCSPISGHRSVSWYQQTPGQGLQFLFEYFSETQRNKGNFPGRFSGRQFSNSRSEMNVSTLELGDSALYLCASSPRGSGSFYEQYFGPGTRLTVT.

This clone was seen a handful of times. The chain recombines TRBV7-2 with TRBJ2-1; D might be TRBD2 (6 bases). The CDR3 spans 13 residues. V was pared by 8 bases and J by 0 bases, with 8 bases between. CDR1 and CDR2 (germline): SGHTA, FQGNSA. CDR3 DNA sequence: TGTGCCAGCGGGGGGAGCTCCTACAATGAGCAGTTCTTC. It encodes CASGGSSYNEQFF.

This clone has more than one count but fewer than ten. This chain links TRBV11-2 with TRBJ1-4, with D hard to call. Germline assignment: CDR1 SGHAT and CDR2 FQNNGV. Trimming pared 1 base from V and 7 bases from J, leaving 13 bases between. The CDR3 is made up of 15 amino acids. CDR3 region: CASSLGSRAGEKLFF. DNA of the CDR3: TGTGCCAGCAGCTTAGGGTCGAGGGCAGGTGAAAAACTGTTTTTT.

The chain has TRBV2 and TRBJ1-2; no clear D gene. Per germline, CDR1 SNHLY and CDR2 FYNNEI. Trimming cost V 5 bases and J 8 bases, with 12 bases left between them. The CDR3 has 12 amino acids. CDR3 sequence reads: CASSRSGSGYTF. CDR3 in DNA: TGTGCCAGCAGTCGTTCAGGTTCCGGCTACACCTTC.

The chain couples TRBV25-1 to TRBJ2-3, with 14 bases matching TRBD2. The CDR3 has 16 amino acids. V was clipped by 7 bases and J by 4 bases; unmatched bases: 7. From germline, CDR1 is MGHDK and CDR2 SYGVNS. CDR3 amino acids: CASTEGTSGSPDTQYF. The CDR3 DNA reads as TGTGCCAGCACCGAGGGGACTAGCGGGAGCCCAGATACGCAGTATTTT.

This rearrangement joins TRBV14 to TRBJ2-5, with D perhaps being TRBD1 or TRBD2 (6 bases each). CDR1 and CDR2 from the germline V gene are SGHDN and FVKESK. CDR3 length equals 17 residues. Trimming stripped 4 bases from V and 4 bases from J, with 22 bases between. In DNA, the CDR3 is TGTGCCAGCAGCCTAAGGCTAGGGGGGAGTACTCGAGAGACCCAGTACTTC. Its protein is CASSLRLGGSTRETQYF.

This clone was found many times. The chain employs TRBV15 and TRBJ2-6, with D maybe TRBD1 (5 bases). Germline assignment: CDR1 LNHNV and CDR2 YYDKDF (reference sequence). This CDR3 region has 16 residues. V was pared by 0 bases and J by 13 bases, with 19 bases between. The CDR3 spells CATSRDEWAERGVLTF. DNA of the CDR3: TGTGCCACCAGCAGAGATGAATGGGCCGAAAGGGGTGTCCTGACTTTC.

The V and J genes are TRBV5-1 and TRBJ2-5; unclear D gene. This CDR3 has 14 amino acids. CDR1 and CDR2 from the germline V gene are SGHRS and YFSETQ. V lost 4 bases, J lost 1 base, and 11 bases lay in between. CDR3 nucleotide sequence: TGCGCCAGCAGCCGGTGGTCCACCCAAGAGACCCAGTACTTC. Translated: CASSRWSTQETQYF.

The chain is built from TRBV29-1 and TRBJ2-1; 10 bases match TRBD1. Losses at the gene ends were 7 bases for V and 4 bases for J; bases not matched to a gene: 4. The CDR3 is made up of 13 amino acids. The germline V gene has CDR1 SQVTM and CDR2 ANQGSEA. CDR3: CSAGQGEYNEQFF. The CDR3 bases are TGCAGCGCCGGACAGGGGGAATACAATGAGCAGTTCTTC.

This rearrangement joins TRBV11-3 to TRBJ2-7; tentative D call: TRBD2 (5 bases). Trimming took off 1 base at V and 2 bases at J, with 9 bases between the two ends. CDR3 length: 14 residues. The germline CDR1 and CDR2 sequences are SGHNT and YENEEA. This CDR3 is CASSLGGDTYEQYF. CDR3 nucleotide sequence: TGTGCCAGCAGCTTAGGGGGAGATACCTACGAGCAGTACTTC.

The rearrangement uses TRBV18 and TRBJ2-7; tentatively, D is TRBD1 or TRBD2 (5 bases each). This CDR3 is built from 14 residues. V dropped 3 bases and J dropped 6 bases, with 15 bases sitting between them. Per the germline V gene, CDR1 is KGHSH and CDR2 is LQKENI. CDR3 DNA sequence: TGTGCCAGCTCACCCCGGGACCCAGGAGGCGAGCAGTACTTC. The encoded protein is CASSPRDPGGEQYF.

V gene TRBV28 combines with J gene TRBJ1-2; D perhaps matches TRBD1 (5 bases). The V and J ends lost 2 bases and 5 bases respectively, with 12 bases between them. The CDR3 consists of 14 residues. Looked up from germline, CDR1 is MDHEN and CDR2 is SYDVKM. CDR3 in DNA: TGTGCCAGCAGTTTACCAACACAGGATTATGGCTACACCTTC. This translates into CASSLPTQDYGYTF.

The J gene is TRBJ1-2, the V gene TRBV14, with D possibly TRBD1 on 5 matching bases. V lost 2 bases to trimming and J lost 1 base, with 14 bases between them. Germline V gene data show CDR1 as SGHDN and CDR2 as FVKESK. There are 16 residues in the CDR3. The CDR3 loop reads CASSQLTGTYNYGYTF. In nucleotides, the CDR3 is TGTGCCAGCAGCCAACTCACCGGGACTTATAACTATGGCTACACCTTC.

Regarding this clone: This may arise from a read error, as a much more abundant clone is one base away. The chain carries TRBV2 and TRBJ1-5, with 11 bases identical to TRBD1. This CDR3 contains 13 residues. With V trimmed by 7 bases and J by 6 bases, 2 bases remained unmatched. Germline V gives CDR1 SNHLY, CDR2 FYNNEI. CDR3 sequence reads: CASTGTGGQPQHF. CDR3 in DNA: TGTGCCAGCACCGGGACAGGGGGTCAGCCCCAGCATTTT.

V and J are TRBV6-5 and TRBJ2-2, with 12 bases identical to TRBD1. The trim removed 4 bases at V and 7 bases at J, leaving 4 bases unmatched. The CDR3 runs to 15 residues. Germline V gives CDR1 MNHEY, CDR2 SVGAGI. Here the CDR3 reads CASSWDRGPGGELFF. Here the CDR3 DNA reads TGTGCCAGCAGTTGGGACAGGGGGCCGGGCGGGGAGCTGTTTTTT.

This CDR3 reads CASSIAYEQYF. The CDR3 bases are TGTGCCAGCAGCATTGCTTACGAGCAGTACTTC. The chain uses TRBV7-9 and TRBJ2-7; D is unclear. CDR3 length equals 11 residues. Trimming took 5 bases from V and 4 from J, leaving 6 bases between them. The germline V gene has CDR1 SEHNR and CDR2 FQNEAQ (reference sequence).

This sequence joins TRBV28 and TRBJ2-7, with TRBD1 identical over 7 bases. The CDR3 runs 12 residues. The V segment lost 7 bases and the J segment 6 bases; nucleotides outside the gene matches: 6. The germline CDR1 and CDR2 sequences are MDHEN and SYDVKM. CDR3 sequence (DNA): TGTGCCAGCACCGACAGGGATAGCGAGCAGTACTTC. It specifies CASTDRDSEQYF.

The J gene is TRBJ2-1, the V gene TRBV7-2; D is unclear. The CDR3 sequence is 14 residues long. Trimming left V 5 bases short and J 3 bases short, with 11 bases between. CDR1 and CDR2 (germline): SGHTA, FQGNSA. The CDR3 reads CASSTAYLYNEQFF. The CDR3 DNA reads TGTGCCAGCAGCACAGCGTACCTCTACAATGAGCAGTTCTTC.

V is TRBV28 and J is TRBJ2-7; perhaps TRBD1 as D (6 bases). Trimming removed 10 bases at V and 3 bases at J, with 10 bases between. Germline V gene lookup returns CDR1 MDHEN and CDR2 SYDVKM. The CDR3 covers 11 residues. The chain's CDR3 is CATEGGYEQYF. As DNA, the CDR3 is TGTGCCACGGAAGGGGGCTACGAGCAGTACTTC.